The T cell receptor beta chain described here comes from a study of cytomegalovirus exposure and HLA in healthy donors. Germline CDR1 reads SNHLY; CDR2 reads FYNNEI. The CDR3 is made up of 13 amino acids. The trim removed 6 bases at V and 8 bases at J, leaving 7 bases unmatched. The table lists this clone with a few counts. The table came from immunoSEQ multiplex PCR; TCRdb's copy has only in-frame clones and leaves some out. The sample holds some 170,000 clones, approximately 86% seen once. The TCR comes from a man between 18 and 35 years old in good health and CMV-seropositive. This rearrangement joins TRBV2 to TRBJ1-2, with TRBD1 matching 9 bases. Sequencing input: PBMCs. The CDR3 nucleotides read TGTGCCAGCAGATACGGACAGGGGACAGGCTACACCTTC. Its translation: CASRYGQGTGYTF.